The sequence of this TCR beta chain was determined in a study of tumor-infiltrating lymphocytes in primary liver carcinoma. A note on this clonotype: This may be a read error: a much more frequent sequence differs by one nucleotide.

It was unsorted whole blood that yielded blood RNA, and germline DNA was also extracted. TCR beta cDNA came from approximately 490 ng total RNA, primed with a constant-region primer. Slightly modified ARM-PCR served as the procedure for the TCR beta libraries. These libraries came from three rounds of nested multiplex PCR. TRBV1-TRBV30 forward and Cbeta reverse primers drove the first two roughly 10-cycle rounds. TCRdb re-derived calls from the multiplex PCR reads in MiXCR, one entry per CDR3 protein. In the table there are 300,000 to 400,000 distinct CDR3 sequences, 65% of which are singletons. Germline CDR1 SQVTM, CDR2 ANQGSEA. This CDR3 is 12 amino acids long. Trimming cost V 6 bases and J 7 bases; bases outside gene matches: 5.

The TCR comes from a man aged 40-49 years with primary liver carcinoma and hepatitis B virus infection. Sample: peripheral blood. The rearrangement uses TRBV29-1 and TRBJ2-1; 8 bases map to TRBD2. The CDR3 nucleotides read TGCAGCGTCATACTAGCGGAGAATGAGCAGTTCTTC. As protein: CSVILAENEQFF.